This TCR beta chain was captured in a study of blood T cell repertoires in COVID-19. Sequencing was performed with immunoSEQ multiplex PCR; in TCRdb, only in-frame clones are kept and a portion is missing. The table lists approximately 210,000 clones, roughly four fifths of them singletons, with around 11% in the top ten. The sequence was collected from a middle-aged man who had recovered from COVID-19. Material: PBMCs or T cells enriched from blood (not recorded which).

As DNA, the CDR3 is TGTGCCAGCAGCTGGGGAGTAAGGAGGGCAAACACCATATATTTT. Its protein product is CASSWGVRRANTIYF. The chain joins TRBV7-2 to TRBJ1-3; D gene ambiguous. V was shortened by 4 bases and J by 6 bases, with 16 bases between the two germline ends. This CDR3 has 15 residues. The germline V gene has CDR1 SGHTA and CDR2 FQGNSA.